Reported below is one T cell receptor (beta chain). The antigen is not known. The source of the sample is a study of Tregs in tolerant kidney transplant recipients. In germline, CDR1 is SEHNR, CDR2 FQNEAQ (reference sequence). The CDR3 consists of 14 residues. Trimming shortened V by 5 bases and J by 4 bases, and 14 bases separated the two germline ends. Mixed chimerism was transient after nonmyeloablative marrow transplants from related graft donors. Method: immunoSEQ multiplex PCR; TCRdb's copy keeps in-frame clones and lacks some. The data contain around 50,000 clones, roughly nine tenths of them singletons. Whole-study results and caveats: For some patients, primers changed over time, blocking nucleotide-level comparison. Activated donor B cell expansion appeared to reveal the most relevant donor-specific TCRbeta repertoire. The small number of patients limits these findings pending further validation.

The chain carries TRBV7-9 and TRBJ1-1; the D gene is possibly TRBD1 (6 bases). The source material was CD8+ T cells from blood (PBMCs), sampled 24 months after the transplant. This TCR derives from a human patient who received a combined kidney and bone marrow transplant. The graft donor may have given rise to some T cells. In DNA, the CDR3 is TGTGCCAGCAGCACGGGGGGGGCTGGCACTGAAGCTTTCTTT. Amino acid sequence: CASSTGGAGTEAFF.